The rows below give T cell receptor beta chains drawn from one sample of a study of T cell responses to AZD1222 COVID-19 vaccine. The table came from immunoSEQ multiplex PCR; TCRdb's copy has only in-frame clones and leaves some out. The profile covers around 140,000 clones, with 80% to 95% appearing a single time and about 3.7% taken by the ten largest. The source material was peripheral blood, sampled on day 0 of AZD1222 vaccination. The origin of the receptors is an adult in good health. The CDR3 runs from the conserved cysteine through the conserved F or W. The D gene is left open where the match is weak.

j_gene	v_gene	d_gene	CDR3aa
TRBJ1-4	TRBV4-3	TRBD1	CASSQDPRTGNEKLFF
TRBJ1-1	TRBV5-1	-	CASSFGIMNTEAFF
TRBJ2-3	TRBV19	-	CASNYGRTDTQYF
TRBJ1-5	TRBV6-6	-	CASSSPGTNNQPQHF
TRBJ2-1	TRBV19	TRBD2	CASSIRPGVSGRGNEQFF
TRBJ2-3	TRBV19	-	CASSIGVGDTDTQYF
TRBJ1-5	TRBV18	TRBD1	CASSPGRGLVDQPQHF
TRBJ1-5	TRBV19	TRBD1	CASTDRGGQPQHF
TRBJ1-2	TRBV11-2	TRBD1	CASSGTGPDGYTF
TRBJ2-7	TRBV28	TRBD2	CASQETSGRAAYEQYF
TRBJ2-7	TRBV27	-	CASSPVGRYEQYF
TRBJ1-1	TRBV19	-	CASSTWTVNTEAFF
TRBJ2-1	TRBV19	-	CASSIGFDEQFF
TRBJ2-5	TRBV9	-	CASSVGGVIGTQYF
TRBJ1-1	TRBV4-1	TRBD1	CASSQGWTGANTEAFF
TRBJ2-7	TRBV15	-	CATSRGGGGRYEQYF
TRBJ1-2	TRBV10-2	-	CASSEQGNYGYTF
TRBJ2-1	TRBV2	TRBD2	CASSELTSGNNEQFF
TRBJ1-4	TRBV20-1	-	CSASGTRQATNEKLFF
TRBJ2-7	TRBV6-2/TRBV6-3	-	CASSPKYEQYF
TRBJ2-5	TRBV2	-	CASGPLRETQYF
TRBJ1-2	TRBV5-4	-	CASSLRGGYTF
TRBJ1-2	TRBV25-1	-	CASHRDQGGYTF
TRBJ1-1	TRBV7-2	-	CASSLRGGTEAFF